The 18 T cell receptor beta chains in this list originate from one sample, sequenced in a study of cytomegalovirus exposure and HLA in healthy donors. 60 Vbeta and 13 Jbeta primers were used in PCR. The protocol was immunoSEQ multiplex PCR, while the TCRdb copy is restricted to in-frame clones and leaves out a portion. Of fewer than 150,000 clones listed, 73% are singletons. Sequencing used PBMCs. Every receptor here comes from a human donor in good health.

The rearrangement uses TRBV5-1 and TRBJ2-7; 8 positions match TRBD1. The germline gives CDR1 SGHRS, CDR2 YFSETQ. The CDR3 loop spans 15 amino acids. The V gene end was trimmed by 4 bases and the J gene end by 2 bases; junction bases not matched to a gene: 8. This chain's CDR3 is CASSTSGQGTYEQYF. CDR3 sequence (DNA): TGCGCCAGCAGCACAAGCGGACAGGGAACCTACGAGCAGTACTTC.

The V and J genes are TRBV27 and TRBJ2-7; 8 nucleotides line up with TRBD2. V lost 5 bases, J lost 3 bases, and 6 bases stayed unmatched. Germline V gene lookup returns CDR1 MNHEY and CDR2 SMNVEV (reference sequence). CDR3 size: 14 residues. The CDR3 protein is CASSVGSGGYEQYF. CDR3 bases: TGTGCCAGCAGTGTAGGGAGCGGGGGCTACGAGCAGTACTTC.

The gene calls are TRBV6-1 and TRBJ2-2; TRBD2 aligns across 8 bases. The CDR3 is 15 residues long. In germline, CDR1 is MNHNS, CDR2 SASEGT. After removal of 7 bases from V and 5 bases from J, the junction contained 9 bases not matched to a gene. The CDR3 region has the DNA TGTGCCAGCATTATATTAGCGGGACGAACCGGGGAGCTGTTTTTT. Protein product: CASIILAGRTGELFF.

CDR3 nucleotide sequence: TGCAGCGTCTCGGGACAGGGGCCGTACAATGAGCAGTTCTTC. Its protein is CSVSGQGPYNEQFF. The V gene is TRBV29-1, the J gene TRBJ2-1, with 10 positions matching TRBD1. This CDR3 has 14 residues. With V trimmed by 6 bases and J by 4 bases, 6 bases remained unmatched. Per the germline V gene, CDR1 is SQVTM and CDR2 is ANQGSEA.

Only a few counts were recorded for this clone. The chain joins TRBV5-1 to TRBJ2-5, with D maybe TRBD1 (6 bases). The CDR3 runs 15 residues. From germline, CDR1 is SGHRS and CDR2 YFSETQ. Deletions cut 0 bases from V and 0 bases from J, with 9 bases between. The CDR3 coding sequence is TGCGCCAGCAGCTTGGGGGACACGAACCAAGAGACCCAGTACTTC. It is translated as CASSLGDTNQETQYF.

The V gene is TRBV4-1, the J gene TRBJ1-4; tentatively, D is TRBD1 (5 bases). The germline V and J ends were trimmed by 2 bases and 3 bases, with 10 bases remaining between them. This CDR3 comprises 15 residues. From germline, CDR1 is MGHRA and CDR2 YSYEKL. This CDR3 reads CASSQLQDPNEKLFF. The CDR3 nucleotides read TGCGCCAGCAGCCAACTACAGGACCCTAATGAAAAACTGTTTTTT.

J is TRBJ2-1 and V is TRBV6-6, with TRBD2 matching over 9 bases. Trimming cost V 0 bases and J 5 bases; bases outside gene matches: 5. Germline-derived CDR1 and CDR2 are MNHNY and SVGAGI (reference sequence). The CDR3 totals 16 residues. The CDR3 protein is CASSYSGGGGDNEQFF. CDR3 DNA: TGTGCCAGCAGTTACTCGGGGGGCGGGGGGGACAATGAGCAGTTCTTC.

The chain uses TRBV7-9 and TRBJ2-3; 11 positions match TRBD1. Germline CDR1 is SEHNR and CDR2 is FQNEAQ (reference sequence). V lost 5 bases to trimming and J lost 6 bases; unmatched junction nucleotides: 7. This CDR3 region has 15 residues. Here the CDR3 DNA reads TGTGCCAGCAGCCCGGACAGGGGGCCCGGGGATACGCAGTATTTT. It yields the protein CASSPDRGPGDTQYF.

The CDR3 region is CASIPGGSGYTF. Written as DNA, the CDR3 is TGTGCCAGCATCCCTGGGGGCTCTGGCTACACCTTC. This chain joins TRBV2 and TRBJ1-2, with D perhaps TRBD1 (6 bases). Germline V gives CDR1 SNHLY, CDR2 FYNNEI. The CDR3 runs to 12 residues. Deletions cut 7 bases from V and 7 bases from J, with 13 bases between.

The CDR3 region has the DNA TGCGCCAGCAGCCCCGCAGGGGACGACGAAAAACTGTTTTTT. Translated, it gives CASSPAGDDEKLFF. The gene calls are TRBV5-1 and TRBJ1-4, with a tentative D call TRBD1 (6 bases). The germline V gene encodes CDR1 SGHRS and CDR2 YFSETQ. Deletions cut 4 bases from V and 8 bases from J, with 15 bases between. The CDR3 runs to 14 residues.

The chain couples TRBV9 to TRBJ2-3; D uncertain. CDR3 length: 14 residues. Germline CDR1 reads SGDLS; CDR2 reads YYNGEE. The V end lost 6 bases, the J end lost 1 base, and 12 bases lay between the germline ends. CDR3 in DNA: TGTGCCAGCACCGGTCTGGGCGGCACAGATACGCAGTATTTT. Translating gives CASTGLGGTDTQYF. Combining the CDR3 with reference TRBV9 and TRBJ2-3 gives the whole variable domain DSGVTQTPKHLITATGQRVTLRCSPRSGDLSVYWYQQSLDQGLQFLIQYYNGEERAKGNILERFSAQQFPDLHSELNLSSLELGDSALYFCASTGLGGTDTQYFGPGTRLTVL.

V is TRBV6-5 and J is TRBJ2-2, with 11 bases aligning to TRBD2. CDR3 length: 15 amino acids. CDR1 is MNHEY, CDR2 SVGAGI, per germline. V was pared by 6 bases and J by 5 bases, with 5 bases of the junction left unmatched. CDR3 nucleotides: TGTGCCAGCAGCGGGACTAGCGGAAATACCGGGGAGCTGTTTTTT. This gives the protein CASSGTSGNTGELFF.

V usage is TRBV15 and J usage is TRBJ2-7, with D possibly being TRBD1 (6 bases). Germline V CDR1 and CDR2: LNHNV, YYDKDF (reference sequence). V was cut by 3 bases and J by 7 bases, with 10 bases left in between. The CDR3 consists of 12 residues. The CDR3 sequence: CATSRTGQEQYF. The CDR3 coding sequence is TGTGCCACCAGCAGGACAGGACAGGAGCAGTACTTC. The whole variable domain, filled in from reference TRBV15 and TRBJ2-7, reads DAMVIQNPRYQVTQFGKPVTLSCSQTLNHNVMYWYQQKSSQAPKLLFHYYDKDFNNEADTPDNFQSRRPNTSFCFLDIRSPGLGDTAMYLCATSRTGQEQYFGPGTRLTVT.

This clone was counted between two and nine times. The chain couples TRBV14 to TRBJ1-1, with D unclear. Trimming left V 4 bases short and J 6 bases short, with 9 bases between. The length of the CDR3 is 12 residues. The germline V gene encodes CDR1 SGHDN and CDR2 FVKESK. This chain's CDR3 is CASSPQPPEAFF. The CDR3 nucleotides are TGTGCCAGCAGCCCACAGCCACCTGAAGCTTTCTTT.

The chain couples TRBV5-8 to TRBJ1-1; possibly TRBD1 for D (6 bases). This CDR3 is 15 amino acids long. Germline V CDR1 and CDR2: SGHTS, YDEGEE. Deletions cut 0 bases from V and 4 bases from J, with 13 bases between. CDR3 protein: CASSLVQGLGTEAFF. Written as DNA, the CDR3 is TGTGCCAGCAGCTTGGTTCAGGGGTTAGGCACTGAAGCTTTCTTT.

This clone came up a few times. This chain links TRBV2 with TRBJ2-3, with 9 bases aligning to TRBD2. The germline V gene has CDR1 SNHLY and CDR2 FYNNEI. V was clipped by 11 bases and J by 3 bases; unmatched bases: 6. This CDR3 contains 13 residues. In DNA form, the CDR3 reads TGTGCCGGCGGGGGGGTAGGGACAGATACGCAGTATTTT. Protein product: CAGGGVGTDTQYF.

This chain links TRBV27 with TRBJ2-3; D is ambiguous. The CDR3 has 11 amino acids. The V end was cut by 2 bases, the J end by 11 bases, with 8 bases between. The germline CDR1 and CDR2 sequences are MNHEY and SMNVEV (reference sequence). The CDR3 DNA sequence: TGTGCCAGCAGTTTAGGGCCCAAGCAGTATTTT. Its protein is CASSLGPKQYF.

This chain connects TRBV7-3 to TRBJ1-6, with D possibly matching TRBD1 (6 bases). Germline CDR1 is SGHTA and CDR2 is FQGTGA. This CDR3 spans 14 amino acids. V lost 3 bases, J lost 10 bases, and 13 bases lay in between. Here the CDR3 reads CASSLTGVGSPLHF. The DNA for the CDR3 is TGTGCCAGCAGCTTGACAGGAGTAGGGTCACCCCTCCACTTT.